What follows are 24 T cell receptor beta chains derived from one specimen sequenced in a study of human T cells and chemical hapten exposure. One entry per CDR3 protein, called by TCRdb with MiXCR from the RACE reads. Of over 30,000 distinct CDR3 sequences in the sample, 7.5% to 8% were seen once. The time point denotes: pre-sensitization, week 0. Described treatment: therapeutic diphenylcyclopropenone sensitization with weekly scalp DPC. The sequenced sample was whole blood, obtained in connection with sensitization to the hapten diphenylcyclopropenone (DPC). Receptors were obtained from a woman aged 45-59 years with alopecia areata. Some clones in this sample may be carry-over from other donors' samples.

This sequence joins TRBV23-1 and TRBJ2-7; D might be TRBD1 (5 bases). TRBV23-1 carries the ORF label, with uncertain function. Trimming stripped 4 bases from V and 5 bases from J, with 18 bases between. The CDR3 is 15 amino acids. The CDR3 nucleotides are TGCGCCAGCAGTCCTTTTGATGGGCAGGGAAACGAGCAGTACTTC. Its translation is CASSPFDGQGNEQYF.

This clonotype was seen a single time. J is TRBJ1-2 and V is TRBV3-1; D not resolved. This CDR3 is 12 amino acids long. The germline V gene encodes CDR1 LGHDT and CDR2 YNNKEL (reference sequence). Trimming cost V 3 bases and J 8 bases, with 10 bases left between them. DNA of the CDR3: TGTGCCAGCAGCCAGGGTACGGACGGCTACACCTTC. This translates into CASSQGTDGYTF.

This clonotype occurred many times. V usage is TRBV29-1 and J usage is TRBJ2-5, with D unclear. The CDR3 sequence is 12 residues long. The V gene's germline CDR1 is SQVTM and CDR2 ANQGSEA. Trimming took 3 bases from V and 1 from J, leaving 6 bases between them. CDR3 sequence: CSVERTQETQYF. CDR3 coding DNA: TGCAGCGTTGAGAGGACCCAAGAGACCCAGTACTTC.

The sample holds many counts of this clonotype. The CDR3 sequence: CASSKNNSNNEKLFF. Written as DNA, the CDR3 is TGTGCCAGCAGCAAAAATAACAGCAATAATGAAAAACTGTTTTTT. V and J are TRBV21-1 and TRBJ1-4. TRBV21-1 is shown as a pseudogene. The CDR3 extends over 15 amino acids.

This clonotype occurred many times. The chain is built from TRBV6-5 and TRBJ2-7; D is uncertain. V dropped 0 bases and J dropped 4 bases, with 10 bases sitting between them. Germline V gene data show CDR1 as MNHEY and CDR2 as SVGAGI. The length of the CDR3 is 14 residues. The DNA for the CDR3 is TGTGCCAGCAGTTACTCCGCTGCGCCATACGAGCAGTACTTC. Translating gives CASSYSAAPYEQYF.

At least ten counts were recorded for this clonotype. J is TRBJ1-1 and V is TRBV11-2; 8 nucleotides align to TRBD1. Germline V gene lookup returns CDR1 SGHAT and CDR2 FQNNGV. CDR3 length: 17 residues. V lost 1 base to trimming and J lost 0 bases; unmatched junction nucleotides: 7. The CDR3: CASSLGDRNRMNTEAFF. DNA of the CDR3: TGTGCCAGCAGCTTAGGGGACAGGAACCGAATGAACACTGAAGCTTTCTTT.

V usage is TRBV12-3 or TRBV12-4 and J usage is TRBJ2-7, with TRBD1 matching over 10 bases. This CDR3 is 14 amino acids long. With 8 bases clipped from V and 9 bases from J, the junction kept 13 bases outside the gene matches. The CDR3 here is CASGFLTGGNGQYF. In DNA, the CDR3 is TGTGCCAGCGGATTTTTGACAGGGGGCAACGGGCAGTACTTC.

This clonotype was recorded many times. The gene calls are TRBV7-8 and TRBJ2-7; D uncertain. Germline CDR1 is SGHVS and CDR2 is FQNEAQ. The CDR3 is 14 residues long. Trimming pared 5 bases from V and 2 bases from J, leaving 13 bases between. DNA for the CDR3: TGTGCCAGCAGCCCCACCGTGGGTACCTACGAGCAGTACTTC. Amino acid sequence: CASSPTVGTYEQYF.

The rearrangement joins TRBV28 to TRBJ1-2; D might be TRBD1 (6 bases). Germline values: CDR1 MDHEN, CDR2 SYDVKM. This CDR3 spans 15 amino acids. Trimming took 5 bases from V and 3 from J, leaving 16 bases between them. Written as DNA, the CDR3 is TGTGCCAGCAGTCCCTCAGGACAGAGACACTATGGCTACACCTTC. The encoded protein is CASSPSGQRHYGYTF.

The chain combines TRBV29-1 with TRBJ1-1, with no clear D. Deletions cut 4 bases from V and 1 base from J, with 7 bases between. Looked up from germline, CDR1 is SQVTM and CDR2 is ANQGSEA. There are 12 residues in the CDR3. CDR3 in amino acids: CSVAGPNTEAFF. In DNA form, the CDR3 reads TGCAGCGTTGCAGGTCCGAACACTGAAGCTTTCTTT.

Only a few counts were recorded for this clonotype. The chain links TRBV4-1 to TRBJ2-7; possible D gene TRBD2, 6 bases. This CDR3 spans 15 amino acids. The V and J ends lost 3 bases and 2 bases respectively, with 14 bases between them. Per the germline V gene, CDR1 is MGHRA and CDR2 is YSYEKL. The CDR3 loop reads CASSHQTGVAYEQYF. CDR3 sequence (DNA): TGCGCCAGCAGCCACCAGACGGGAGTGGCCTACGAGCAGTACTTC.

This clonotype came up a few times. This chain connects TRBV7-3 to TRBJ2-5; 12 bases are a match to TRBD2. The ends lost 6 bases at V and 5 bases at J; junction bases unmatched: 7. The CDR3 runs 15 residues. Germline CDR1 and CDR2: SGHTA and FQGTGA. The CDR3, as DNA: TGTGCCAGCAGTCTAGCGGGAGGGATGGGGGAGACCCAGTACTTC. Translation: CASSLAGGMGETQYF. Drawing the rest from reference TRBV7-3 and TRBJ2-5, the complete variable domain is GAGVSQTPSNKVTEKGKYVELRCDPISGHTALYWYRQSLGQGPEFLIYFQGTGAADDSGLPNDRFFAVRPEGSVSTLKIQRTERGDSAVYLCASSLAGGMGETQYFGPGTRLLVL.

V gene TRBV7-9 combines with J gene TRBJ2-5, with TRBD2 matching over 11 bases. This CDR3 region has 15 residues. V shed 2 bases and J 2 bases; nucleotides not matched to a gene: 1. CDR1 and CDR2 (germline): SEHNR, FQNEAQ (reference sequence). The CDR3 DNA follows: TGTGCCAGCAGCTTACTAGCGGGAGGACAAGAGACCCAGTACTTC. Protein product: CASSLLAGGQETQYF. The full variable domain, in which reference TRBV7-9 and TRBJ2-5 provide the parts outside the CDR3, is DTGVSQNPRHKITKRGQNVTFRCDPISEHNRLYWYRQTLGQGPEFLTYFQNEAQLEKSRLLSDRFSAERPKGSFSTLEIQRTEQGDSAMYLCASSLLAGGQETQYFGPGTRLLVL.

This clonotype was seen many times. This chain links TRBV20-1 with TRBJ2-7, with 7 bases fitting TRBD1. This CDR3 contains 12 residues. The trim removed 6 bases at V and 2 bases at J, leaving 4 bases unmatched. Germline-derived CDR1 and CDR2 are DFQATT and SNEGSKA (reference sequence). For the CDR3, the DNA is TGCAGTGCCGGGACAGCAACCTACGAGCAGTACTTC. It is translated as CSAGTATYEQYF.

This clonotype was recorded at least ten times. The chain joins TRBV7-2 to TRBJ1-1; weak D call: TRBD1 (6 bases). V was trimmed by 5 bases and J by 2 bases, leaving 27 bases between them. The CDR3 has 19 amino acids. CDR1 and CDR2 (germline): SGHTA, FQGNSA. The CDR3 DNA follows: TGTGCCAGCAGCGCATTGGGGGGCCCCCTAGTCAGGGCTAACACTGAAGCTTTCTTT. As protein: CASSALGGPLVRANTEAFF.

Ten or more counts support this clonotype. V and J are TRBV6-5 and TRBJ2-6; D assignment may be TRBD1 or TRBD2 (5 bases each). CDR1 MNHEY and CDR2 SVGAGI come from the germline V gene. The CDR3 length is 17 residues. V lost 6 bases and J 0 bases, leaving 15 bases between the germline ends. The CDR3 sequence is CASRSGRWSSGANVLTF. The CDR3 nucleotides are TGTGCCAGCAGATCGGGACGGTGGAGCTCTGGGGCCAACGTCCTGACTTTC.

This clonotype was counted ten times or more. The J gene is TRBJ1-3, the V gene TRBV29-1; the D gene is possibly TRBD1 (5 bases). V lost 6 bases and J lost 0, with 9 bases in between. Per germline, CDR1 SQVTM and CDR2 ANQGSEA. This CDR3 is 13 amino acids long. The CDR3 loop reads CSVWTLSGNTIYF. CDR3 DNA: TGCAGCGTGTGGACACTCTCTGGAAACACCATATATTTT.

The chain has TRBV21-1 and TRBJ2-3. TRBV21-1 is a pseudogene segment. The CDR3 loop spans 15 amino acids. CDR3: CASSKARYFTDTQYF. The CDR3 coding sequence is TGTGCCAGCAGCAAAGCGCGGTACTTCACAGATACGCAGTATTTT.

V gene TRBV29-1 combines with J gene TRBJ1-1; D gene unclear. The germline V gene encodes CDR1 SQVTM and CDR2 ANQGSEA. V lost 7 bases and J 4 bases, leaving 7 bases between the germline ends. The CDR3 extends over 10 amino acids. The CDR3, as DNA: TGCAGCGGTTACGGCACTGAAGCTTTCTTT. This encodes CSGYGTEAFF. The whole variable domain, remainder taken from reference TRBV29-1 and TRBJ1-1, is SAVISQKPSRDICQRGTSLTIQCQVDSQVTMMFWYRQQPGQSLTLIATANQGSEATYESGFVIDKFPISRPNLTFSTLTVSNMSPEDSSIYLCSGYGTEAFFGQGTRLTVV.

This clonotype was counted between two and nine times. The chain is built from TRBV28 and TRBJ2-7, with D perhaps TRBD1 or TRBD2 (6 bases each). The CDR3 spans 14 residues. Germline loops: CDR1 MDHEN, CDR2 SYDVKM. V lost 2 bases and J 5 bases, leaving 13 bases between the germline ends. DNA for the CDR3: TGTGCCAGCAGTTTACGGGGGCCTTGGAACGAGCAGTACTTC. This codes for CASSLRGPWNEQYF. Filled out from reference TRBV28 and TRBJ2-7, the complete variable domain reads DVKVTQSSRYLVKRTGEKVFLECVQDMDHENMFWYRQDPGLGLRLIYFSYDVKMKEKGDIPEGYSVSREKKERFSLILESASTNQTSMYLCASSLRGPWNEQYFGPGTRLTVT.

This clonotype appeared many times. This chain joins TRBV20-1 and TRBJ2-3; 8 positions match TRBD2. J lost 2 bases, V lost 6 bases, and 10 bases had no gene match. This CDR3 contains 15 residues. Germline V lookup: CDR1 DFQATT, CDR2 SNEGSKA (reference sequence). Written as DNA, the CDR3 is TGCAGTGCGGTACTAGCGGACCATCCCACAGATACGCAGTATTTT. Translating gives CSAVLADHPTDTQYF.

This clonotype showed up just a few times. The CDR3 is CASSRPTKKTQYF. The CDR3 bases are TGTGCCAGCAGCCGCCCAACAAAAAAGACCCAGTACTTC. This rearrangement joins TRBV3-1 to TRBJ2-5; no definite D call. The germline CDR1 and CDR2 sequences are LGHDT and YNNKEL (reference sequence). The CDR3 totals 13 residues. Trimming cost V 4 bases and J 6 bases, with 12 bases left between them.

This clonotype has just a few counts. CDR3 region: CASSLTLNTEAFF. In nucleotides, the CDR3 is TGTGCCAGCAGCTTGACCTTAAACACTGAAGCTTTCTTT. The rearrangement links TRBV7-6 to TRBJ1-1; D not certain. CDR3 length: 13 residues. With 3 bases removed from V and 2 bases from J, the gap between germline ends came to 7 bases. Germline loops: CDR1 SGHVS, CDR2 FNYEAQ. The full variable domain, in which reference TRBV7-6 and TRBJ1-1 provide the parts outside the CDR3, is GAGVSQSPRYKVTKRGQDVALRCDPISGHVSLYWYRQALGQGPEFLTYFNYEAQQDKSGLPNDRFSAERPEGSISTLTIQRTEQRDSAMYRCASSLTLNTEAFFGQGTRLTVV.

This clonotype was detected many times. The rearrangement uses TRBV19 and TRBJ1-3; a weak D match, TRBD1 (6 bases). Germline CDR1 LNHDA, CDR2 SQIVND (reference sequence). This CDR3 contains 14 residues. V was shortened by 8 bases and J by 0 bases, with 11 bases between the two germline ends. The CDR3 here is CASSTGISGNTIYF. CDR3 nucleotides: TGTGCCAGTTCGACAGGAATCTCTGGAAACACCATATATTTT.